Below, 28 T cell receptor beta chains from the same sample are listed, as sequenced in a study of shared clonotypes between healthy human individuals. Clones were read by immunoSEQ multiplex PCR, and TCRdb kept only the in-frame ones, dropping some. The sample holds millions of clones; approximately 94% are singletons and the top ten take under 2%. Selected positively for CCR7 and CD45RO-negative, naive CD8 cells excluded terminally differentiated effector memory CD45RA+ cells. Sequencing used naive CD8+ T cells from PBMCs. The source is a young man in good health. Some clones in this sample may be carry-over from other donors' samples.

The chain couples TRBV7-8 to TRBJ2-7; D is tentatively TRBD1 or TRBD2 (5 bases each). CDR1 is SGHVS and CDR2 is FQNEAQ in the germline V gene. Trimming took off 10 bases at V and 0 bases at J, with 10 bases between the two ends. The CDR3 has 12 residues. CDR3 sequence reads: CATRGTSYEQYF. Here the CDR3 DNA reads TGTGCCACCCGAGGGACCTCCTACGAGCAGTACTTC.

The chain combines TRBV27 with TRBJ1-1; D unresolved. There are 15 residues in the CDR3. Germline CDR1 and CDR2: MNHEY and SMNVEV (reference sequence). V was cut by 2 bases and J by 0 bases, with 10 bases left in between. The CDR3 bases are TGTGCCAGCAGTTTAATAGCGGATATGAACACTGAAGCTTTCTTT. Its translation: CASSLIADMNTEAFF.

The chain has TRBV11-3 and TRBJ2-3; 16 bases agree with TRBD2. V shed 4 bases, J shed 3 bases, and the junction held 13 bases outside the gene matches. The V gene's germline CDR1 is SGHNT and CDR2 YENEEA. The CDR3 extends over 20 amino acids. As DNA, the CDR3 is TGTGCCAGCAGCTGTCCTGTCGGGACTAGCGGGAGGGCCAGTACAGATACGCAGTATTTT. Translating it yields CASSCPVGTSGRASTDTQYF.

The chain employs TRBV6-7 and TRBJ2-7; 11 nucleotides agree with TRBD2. TRBV6-7 is filed as an ORF, its function uncertain. Trimming at V came to 7 bases and at J to 6 bases, leaving 5 bases not matched to a gene. The CDR3 consists of 13 residues. The CDR3 here is CASTGLADTEQYF. Here the CDR3 DNA reads TGTGCCAGCACGGGACTAGCGGATACCGAGCAGTACTTC.

This rearrangement joins TRBV7-6 to TRBJ1-2; D unclear. The CDR3 extends over 14 amino acids. V lost 1 base, J lost 8 bases, and 14 bases lay in between. Germline-derived CDR1 and CDR2 are SGHVS and FNYEAQ. The CDR3: CASSLEPLAYGYTF. The CDR3 coding sequence is TGTGCCAGCAGCTTAGAACCTCTGGCGTACGGCTACACCTTC.

This sequence joins TRBV6-1 and TRBJ1-1, with D uncertain. V gave up 0 bases and J gave up 1 base, with 6 bases separating them. CDR3 length: 14 amino acids. CDR1 MNHNS and CDR2 SASEGT come from the germline V gene. CDR3 bases: TGTGCCAGCAGTGAAGCGGATCGGAACACTGAAGCTTTCTTT. It codes for CASSEADRNTEAFF.

The chain has TRBV27 and TRBJ1-5; 7 bases are shared with TRBD1. The germline gives CDR1 MNHEY, CDR2 SMNVEV (reference sequence). The CDR3 loop spans 15 amino acids. J gave up 3 bases and V 3 bases, and 5 bases lay outside the gene matches. The CDR3, as DNA: TGTGCCAGCAGTTTTTTGGGACAGATCAATCAGCCCCAGCATTTT. This gives the protein CASSFLGQINQPQHF.

The chain's CDR3 is CASSLGAEGLNYGYTF. For the CDR3, the DNA is TGTGCCAGCAGCTTAGGGGCGGAGGGCCTCAACTATGGCTACACCTTC. The chain links TRBV7-9 to TRBJ1-2; D gene uncertain. Germline CDR1 reads SEHNR; CDR2 reads FQNEAQ (reference sequence). The CDR3 sequence is 16 residues long. V shed 1 base and J shed 2 bases, with 14 bases lying between them.

This chain uses TRBV7-6 with TRBJ2-1, with 12 positions matching TRBD2. V lost 1 base to trimming and J lost 6 bases; unmatched junction nucleotides: 1. Germline CDR1 SGHVS, CDR2 FNYEAQ. The CDR3 contains 15 residues. Written as DNA, the CDR3 is TGTGCCAGCAGCTTAGGGACTAGCGGGACCAATGAGCAGTTCTTC. Residues: CASSLGTSGTNEQFF.

This chain links TRBV28 with TRBJ2-7, with TRBD2 identical over 7 bases. CDR1 is MDHEN, CDR2 SYDVKM, per germline. This CDR3 region has 14 residues. The trim removed 3 bases at V and 4 bases at J, leaving 6 bases unmatched. CDR3: CASSFTGGQYEQYF. CDR3 in DNA: TGTGCCAGCAGTTTTACGGGAGGCCAATACGAGCAGTACTTC.

This clone was recorded only once. The chain recombines TRBV7-9 with TRBJ2-3, with D possibly being TRBD2 (6 bases). Germline CDR1 and CDR2: SEHNR and FQNEAQ (reference sequence). CDR3 length: 15 residues. V was trimmed by 5 bases and J by 0 bases, leaving 12 bases between them. The CDR3, as DNA: TGTGCCAGCAGCGAGGGAGGAGGAAGCACAGATACGCAGTATTTT. It codes for CASSEGGGSTDTQYF.

The genes are TRBV4-1 and TRBJ2-5; possibly TRBD1 for D (5 bases). The CDR3 covers 17 residues. V lost 0 bases, J lost 0 bases, and 14 bases lay in between. Per germline, CDR1 MGHRA and CDR2 YSYEKL. CDR3: CASSQDGLQAYQETQYF. For the CDR3, the DNA is TGCGCCAGCAGCCAAGATGGGTTACAGGCGTACCAAGAGACCCAGTACTTC.

V is TRBV6-5 and J is TRBJ2-7; TRBD1 matches 7 bases. CDR1 is MNHEY and CDR2 is SVGAGI in the germline V gene. With 5 bases clipped from V and 6 bases from J, the junction kept 4 bases outside the gene matches. This CDR3 has 12 residues. DNA for the CDR3: TGTGCCAGCAGTCAATCAGGGGGCGAGCAGTACTTC. Protein: CASSQSGGEQYF.

The genes are TRBV11-2 and TRBJ2-3, with D possibly matching TRBD1 (5 bases). CDR3 length: 15 residues. In germline, CDR1 is SGHAT, CDR2 FQNNGV. V was shortened by 7 bases and J by 2 bases, with 16 bases between the two germline ends. The CDR3 loop is CASTPILGATDTQYF. The DNA for the CDR3 is TGTGCCAGCACCCCGATTCTTGGGGCCACAGATACGCAGTATTTT.

The rearrangement joins TRBV5-8 to TRBJ1-1; D is undetermined. V gave up 3 bases and J gave up 4 bases, with 7 bases separating them. The CDR3 has 12 residues. The germline gives CDR1 SGHTS, CDR2 YDEGEE. The CDR3 reads CASSYTSTEAFF. DNA of the CDR3: TGTGCCAGCAGCTATACAAGCACTGAAGCTTTCTTT.

This clone occurred once. The rearrangement joins TRBV7-9 to TRBJ2-3; D is undetermined. This CDR3 comprises 12 residues. The germline V gene has CDR1 SEHNR and CDR2 FQNEAQ (reference sequence). Trimming pared 5 bases from V and 8 bases from J, leaving 11 bases between. CDR3 region: CASSPVRGTQYF. CDR3 nucleotides: TGTGCCAGCAGCCCAGTGAGAGGTACGCAGTATTTT.

A note on this clone: Other nucleotide sequences from this sample produce the same CDR3. This rearrangement joins TRBV6-5 to TRBJ2-7; D is possibly TRBD2 (6 bases). Germline V gene sequence: CDR1 MNHEY, CDR2 SVGAGI. This CDR3 comprises 15 residues. Trimming removed 3 bases from V and 3 bases from J, with 15 bases in between. CDR3 DNA: TGTGCCAGCAGTTATTCGGGGGTTTCCAGCTACGAGCAGTACTTC. Translated: CASSYSGVSSYEQYF.

This clone occurred once. V usage is TRBV19 and J usage is TRBJ2-7; D is perhaps TRBD2 (5 bases). The V gene's germline CDR1 is LNHDA and CDR2 SQIVND (reference sequence). V lost 6 bases and J lost 2, with 14 bases in between. The CDR3 is made up of 14 amino acids. In DNA, the CDR3 is TGTGCCAGTAGACCCTATGCGGGCGCCTACGAGCAGTACTTC. Protein product: CASRPYAGAYEQYF.

The rearrangement uses TRBV19 and TRBJ2-3, with a weak D call TRBD1 (6 bases). The CDR3 spans 12 residues. CDR1 LNHDA and CDR2 SQIVND come from the germline V gene (reference sequence). V lost 7 bases and J 4 bases, leaving 9 bases between the germline ends. CDR3 residues: CASKSGADTQYF. The CDR3 region has the DNA TGTGCCAGTAAGTCAGGGGCAGATACGCAGTATTTT. Full variable domain (rest looked up from reference TRBV19 and TRBJ2-3): DGGITQSPKYLFRKEGQNVTLSCEQNLNHDAMYWYRQDPGQGLRLIYYSQIVNDFQKGDIAEGYSVSREKKESFPLTVTSAQKNPTAFYLCASKSGADTQYFGPGTRLTVL.

The chain has TRBV10-3 and TRBJ2-7, with TRBD1 identical over 7 bases. CDR3 length: 15 amino acids. Germline loops: CDR1 ENHRY, CDR2 SYGVKD. V lost 3 bases and J lost 1; bases outside the gene matches: 6. The CDR3: CAISDRTGKSYEQYF. The CDR3 nucleotides are TGTGCCATCAGTGATAGGACAGGAAAGTCCTACGAGCAGTACTTC.

The rearrangement links TRBV29-1 to TRBJ2-5, with 8 bases aligning to TRBD2. TRBJ2-7 explains the end of the DNA better; the J call may be wrong. This CDR3 has 13 residues. Germline V gene data show CDR1 as SQVTM and CDR2 as ANQGSEA. CDR3 nucleotides: TGCAGCGCTCTTCGGGGGGGGAACTACGAGCAGTACTTC. As protein: CSALRGGNYEQYF.

The rearrangement joins TRBV4-1 to TRBJ1-2; D is unclear. Germline V CDR1 and CDR2: MGHRA, YSYEKL. This CDR3 is 15 amino acids long. Trimming removed 3 bases from V and 4 bases from J, with 15 bases in between. Written as DNA, the CDR3 is TGCGCCAGCAGCCAGTCGGACTGGACGAGCTATGGCTACACCTTC. This gives the protein CASSQSDWTSYGYTF.

The genes are TRBV7-9 and TRBJ1-4; a weak D match, TRBD1 (5 bases). The ends were cut back, 7 bases at V and 3 bases at J, with 6 bases in the middle. The CDR3 has 12 residues. Germline values: CDR1 SEHNR, CDR2 FQNEAQ (reference sequence). In DNA form, the CDR3 reads TGTGCCAGCAAGACAGCTAATGAAAAACTGTTTTTT. Protein: CASKTANEKLFF.

As concerns this clone: In the same sample, other DNA sequences code for this CDR3. CDR3 sequence (DNA): TGCGCCAGCAGCTTAAGCGGGGGGCCCGAAGCTTTCTTT. This encodes CASSLSGGPEAFF. This chain uses TRBV4-1 with TRBJ1-1; maybe TRBD1 (6 bases). Trimming removed 5 bases at V and 8 bases at J, with 15 bases between. In germline, CDR1 is MGHRA, CDR2 YSYEKL. The length of the CDR3 is 13 residues.

The V gene is TRBV5-1, the J gene TRBJ1-6, with D perhaps TRBD1 (5 bases). The CDR3 runs 14 residues. Germline values: CDR1 SGHRS, CDR2 YFSETQ. Trimming shortened V by 4 bases and J by 5 bases, and 10 bases separated the two germline ends. In DNA, the CDR3 is TGCGCCAGCAGCATGGCAGGGAATAATTCACCCCTCCACTTT. It encodes CASSMAGNNSPLHF. The variable domain in full, completed from reference TRBV5-1 and TRBJ1-6, reads KAGVTQTPRYLIKTRGQQVTLSCSPISGHRSVSWYQQTPGQGLQFLFEYFSETQRNKGNFPGRFSGRQFSNSRSEMNVSTLELGDSALYLCASSMAGNNSPLHFGNGTRLTVT.

The rearrangement links TRBV9 to TRBJ2-1; D unclear. V was clipped by 0 bases and J by 7 bases, with 14 bases between them. Germline CDR1 SGDLS, CDR2 YYNGEE. This CDR3 spans 15 amino acids. CDR3 DNA: TGTGCCAGCAGCGTAGACAGTCAAATCAGGAATGAGCAGTTCTTC. Its translation is CASSVDSQIRNEQFF.

As regards this clone: The sample has other DNA sequences that encode this CDR3 too. The chain recombines TRBV27 with TRBJ2-7; D may be TRBD1 or TRBD2 (6 bases each). From germline, CDR1 is MNHEY and CDR2 SMNVEV (reference sequence). This CDR3 contains 13 residues. The V end lost 8 bases, the J end lost 0 bases, and 11 bases lay between the germline ends. DNA of the CDR3: TGTGCCAGCGCATGGGGGGCCTCCTACGAGCAGTACTTC. It encodes CASAWGASYEQYF.

Notes on this clone: A much larger clone differs from this one at a single base, so this may be a read error. This same CDR3 is encoded by further DNA sequences in the sample. This chain links TRBV27 with TRBJ2-7, with D unresolved. V was pared by 5 bases and J by 2 bases, with 10 bases between. The CDR3 runs to 13 residues. CDR1 is MNHEY and CDR2 is SMNVEV in the germline V gene (reference sequence). DNA for the CDR3: TGTGCCAGCAGTCTCGGCAGGACCTACGAGCAGTACTTC. Protein: CASSLGRTYEQYF.